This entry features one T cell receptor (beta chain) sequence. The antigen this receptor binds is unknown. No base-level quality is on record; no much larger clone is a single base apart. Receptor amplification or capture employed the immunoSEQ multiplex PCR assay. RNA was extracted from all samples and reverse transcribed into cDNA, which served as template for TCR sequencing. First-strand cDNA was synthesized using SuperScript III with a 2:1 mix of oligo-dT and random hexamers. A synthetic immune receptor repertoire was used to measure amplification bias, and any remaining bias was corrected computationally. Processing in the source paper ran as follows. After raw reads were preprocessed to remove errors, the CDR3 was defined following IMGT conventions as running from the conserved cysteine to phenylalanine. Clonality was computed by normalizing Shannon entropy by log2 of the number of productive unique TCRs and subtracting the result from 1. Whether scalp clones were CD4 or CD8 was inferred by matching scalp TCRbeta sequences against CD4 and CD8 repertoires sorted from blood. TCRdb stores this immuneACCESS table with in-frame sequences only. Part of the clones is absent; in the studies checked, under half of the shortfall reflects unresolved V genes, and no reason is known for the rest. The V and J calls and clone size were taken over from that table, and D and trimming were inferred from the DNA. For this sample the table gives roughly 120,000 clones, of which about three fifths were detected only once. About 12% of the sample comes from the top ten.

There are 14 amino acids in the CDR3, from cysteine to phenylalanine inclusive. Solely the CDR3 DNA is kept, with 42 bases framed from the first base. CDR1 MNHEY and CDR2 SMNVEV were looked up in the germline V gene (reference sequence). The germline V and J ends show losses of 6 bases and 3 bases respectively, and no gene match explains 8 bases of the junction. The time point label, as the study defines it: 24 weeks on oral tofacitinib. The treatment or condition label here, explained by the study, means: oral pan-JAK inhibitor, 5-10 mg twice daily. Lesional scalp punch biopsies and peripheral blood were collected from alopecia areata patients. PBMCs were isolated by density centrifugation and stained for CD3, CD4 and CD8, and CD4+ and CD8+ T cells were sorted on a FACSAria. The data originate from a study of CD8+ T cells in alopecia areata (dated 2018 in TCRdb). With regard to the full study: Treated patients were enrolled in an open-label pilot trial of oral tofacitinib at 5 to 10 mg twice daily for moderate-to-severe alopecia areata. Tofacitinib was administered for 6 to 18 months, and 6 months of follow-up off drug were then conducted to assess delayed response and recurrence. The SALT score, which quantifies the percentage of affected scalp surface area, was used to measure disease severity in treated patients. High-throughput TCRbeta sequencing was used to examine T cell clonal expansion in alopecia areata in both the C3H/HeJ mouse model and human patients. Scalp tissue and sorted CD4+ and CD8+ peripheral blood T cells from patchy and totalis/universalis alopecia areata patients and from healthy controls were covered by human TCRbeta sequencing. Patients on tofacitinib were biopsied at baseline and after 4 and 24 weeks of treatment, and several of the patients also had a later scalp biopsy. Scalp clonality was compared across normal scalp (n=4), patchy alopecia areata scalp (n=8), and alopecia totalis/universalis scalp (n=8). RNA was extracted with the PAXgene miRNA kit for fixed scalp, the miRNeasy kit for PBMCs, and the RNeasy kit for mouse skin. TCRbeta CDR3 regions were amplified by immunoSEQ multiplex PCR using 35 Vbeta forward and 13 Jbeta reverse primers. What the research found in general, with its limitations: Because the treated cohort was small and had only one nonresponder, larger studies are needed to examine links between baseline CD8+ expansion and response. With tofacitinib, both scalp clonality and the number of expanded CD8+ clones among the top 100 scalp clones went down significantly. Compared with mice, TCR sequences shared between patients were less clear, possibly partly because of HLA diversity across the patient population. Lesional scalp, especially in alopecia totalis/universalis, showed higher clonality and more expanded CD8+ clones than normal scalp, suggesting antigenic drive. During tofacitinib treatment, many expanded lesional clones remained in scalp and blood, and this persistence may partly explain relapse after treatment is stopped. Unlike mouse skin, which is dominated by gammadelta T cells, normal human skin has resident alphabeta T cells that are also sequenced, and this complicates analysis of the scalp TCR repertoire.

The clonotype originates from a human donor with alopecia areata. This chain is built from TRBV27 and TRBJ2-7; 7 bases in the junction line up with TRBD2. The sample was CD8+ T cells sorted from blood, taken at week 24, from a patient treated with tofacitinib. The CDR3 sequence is CASRRAGVVYEQYF. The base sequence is TGTGCCAGCAGGAGGGCGGGGGTTGTCTACGAGCAGTACTTC.